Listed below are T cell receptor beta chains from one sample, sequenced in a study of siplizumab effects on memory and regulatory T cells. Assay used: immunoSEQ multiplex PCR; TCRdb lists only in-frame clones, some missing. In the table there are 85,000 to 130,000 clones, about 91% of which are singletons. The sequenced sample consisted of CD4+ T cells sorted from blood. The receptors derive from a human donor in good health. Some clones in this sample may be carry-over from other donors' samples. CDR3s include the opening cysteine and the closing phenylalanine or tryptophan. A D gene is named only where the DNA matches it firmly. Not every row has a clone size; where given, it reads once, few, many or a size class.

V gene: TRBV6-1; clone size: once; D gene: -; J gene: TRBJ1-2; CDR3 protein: CASSETGPYGYTF; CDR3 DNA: TGTGCCAGCAGTGAAACGGGACCCTATGGCTACACCTTC
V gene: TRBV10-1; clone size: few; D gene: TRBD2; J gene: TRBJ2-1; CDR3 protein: CASSRGLAGGEQFF; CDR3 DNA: TGCGCCAGCAGCCGGGGACTAGCGGGAGGTGAGCAGTTCTTC
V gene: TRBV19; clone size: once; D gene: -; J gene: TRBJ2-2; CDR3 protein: CASSIDPRLPLELFF; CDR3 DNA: TGTGCCAGTAGTATAGATCCGAGGCTACCGCTGGAGCTGTTTTTT
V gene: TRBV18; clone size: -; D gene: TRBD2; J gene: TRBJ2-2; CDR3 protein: CASSPRLAGDNTGELFF; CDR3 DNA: TGTGCCAGCTCGCCCCGACTAGCGGGTGATAACACCGGGGAGCTGTTTTTT
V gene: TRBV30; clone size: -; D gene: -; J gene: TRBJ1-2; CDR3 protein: CAQGNRLNYGYTF; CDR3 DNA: TGTGCCCAGGGAAACCGGCTTAACTATGGCTACACCTTC
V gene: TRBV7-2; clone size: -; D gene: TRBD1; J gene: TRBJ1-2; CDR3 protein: CASSLRQGRDGYTF; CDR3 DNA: TGTGCCAGCAGCTTAAGACAGGGGCGGGATGGCTACACCTTC
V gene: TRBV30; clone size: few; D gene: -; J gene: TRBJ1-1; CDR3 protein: CACGWQGNTEAFF; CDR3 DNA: TGTGCCTGTGGGTGGCAAGGGAACACTGAAGCTTTCTTT
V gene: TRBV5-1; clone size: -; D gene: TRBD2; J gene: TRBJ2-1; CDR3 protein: CASSLTSGLSYNEQFF; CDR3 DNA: TGCGCCAGCAGCTTAACTAGCGGCCTATCCTACAATGAGCAGTTCTTC
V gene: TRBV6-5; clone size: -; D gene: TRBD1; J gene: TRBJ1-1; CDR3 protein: CASSPRQGRGAEAFF; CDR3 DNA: TGTGCCAGCAGCCCTAGACAGGGTAGAGGCGCTGAAGCTTTCTTT
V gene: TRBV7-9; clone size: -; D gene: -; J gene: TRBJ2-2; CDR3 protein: CASSPRGGRPNTGELFF; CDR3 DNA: TGTGCCAGCAGCCCTAGGGGGGGACGGCCGAACACCGGGGAGCTGTTTTTT
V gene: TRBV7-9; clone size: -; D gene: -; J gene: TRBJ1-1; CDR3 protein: CASSFTTGLGTEAFF; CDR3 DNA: TGTGCCAGCAGCTTTACAACAGGTTTGGGCACTGAAGCTTTCTTT
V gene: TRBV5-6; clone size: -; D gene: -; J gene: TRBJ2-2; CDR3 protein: CASSLGQKGFDTGELFF; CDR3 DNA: TGTGCCAGCAGCTTGGGGCAGAAGGGGTTTGACACCGGGGAGCTGTTTTTT
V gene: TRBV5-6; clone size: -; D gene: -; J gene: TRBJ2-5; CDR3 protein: CASSSGGSRETQYF; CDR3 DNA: TGTGCCAGCAGCTCGGGCGGATCCCGGGAGACCCAGTACTTC
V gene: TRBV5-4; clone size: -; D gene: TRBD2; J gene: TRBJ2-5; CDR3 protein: CASSQRTSGSGETQYF; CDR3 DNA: TGTGCCAGCAGCCAGAGGACTAGCGGGAGTGGTGAGACCCAGTACTTC
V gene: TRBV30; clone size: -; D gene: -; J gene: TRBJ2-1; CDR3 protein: CAWADSYNEQFF; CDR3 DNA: TGTGCCTGGGCGGACAGTTACAATGAGCAGTTCTTC
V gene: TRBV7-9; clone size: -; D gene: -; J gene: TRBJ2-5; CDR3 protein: CASSLVGGETQYF; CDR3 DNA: TGTGCCAGCAGCTTAGTGGGAGGCGAGACCCAGTACTTC
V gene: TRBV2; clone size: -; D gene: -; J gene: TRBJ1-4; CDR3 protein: CASREGIEKLFF; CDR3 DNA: TGTGCCAGCAGGGAGGGGATCGAAAAACTGTTTTTT
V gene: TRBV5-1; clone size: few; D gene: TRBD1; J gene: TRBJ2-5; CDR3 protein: CASSPGTGGYQETQYF; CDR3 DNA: TGCGCCAGCAGCCCTGGGACAGGGGGCTACCAAGAGACCCAGTACTTC
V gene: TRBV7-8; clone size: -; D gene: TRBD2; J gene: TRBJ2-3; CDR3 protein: CASSLVISGRGSAADTQYF; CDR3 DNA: TGTGCCAGCAGCTTAGTTATCAGCGGGAGGGGCTCAGCGGCAGATACGCAGTATTTT
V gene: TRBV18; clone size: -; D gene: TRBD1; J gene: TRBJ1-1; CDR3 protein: CASSRGQGRDEAFF; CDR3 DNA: TGTGCCAGCTCACGGGGACAGGGCCGTGATGAAGCTTTCTTT
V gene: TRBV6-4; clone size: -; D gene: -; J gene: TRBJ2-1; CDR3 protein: CASSQGSSYNEQFF; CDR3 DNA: TGTGCCAGCAGTCAGGGGAGCTCCTACAATGAGCAGTTCTTC
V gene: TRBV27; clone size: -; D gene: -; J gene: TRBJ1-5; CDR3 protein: CASSSDSNQPQHF; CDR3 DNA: TGTGCCAGCAGTTCCGATAGCAATCAGCCCCAGCATTTT
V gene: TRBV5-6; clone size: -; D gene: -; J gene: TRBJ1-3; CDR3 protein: CASSPSGHSGNTIYF; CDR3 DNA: TGTGCCAGCAGCCCCTCGGGCCACTCTGGAAACACCATATATTTT
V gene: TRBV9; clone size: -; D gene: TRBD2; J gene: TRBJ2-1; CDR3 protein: CASSVGSGTSNEQFF; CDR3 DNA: TGTGCCAGCAGCGTAGGTAGCGGGACCTCTAATGAGCAGTTCTTC
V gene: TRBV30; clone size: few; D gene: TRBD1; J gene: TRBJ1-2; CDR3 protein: CAWRGQGQYGYTF; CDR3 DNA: TGTGCCTGGAGGGGACAGGGACAATATGGCTACACCTTC
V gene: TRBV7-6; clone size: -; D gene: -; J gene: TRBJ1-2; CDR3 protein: CASSLAGGGSNYGYTF; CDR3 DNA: TGTGCCAGCAGCTTAGCGGGTGGGGGCTCGAACTATGGCTACACCTTC
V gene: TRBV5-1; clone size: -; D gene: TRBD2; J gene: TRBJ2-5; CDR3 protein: CASSLLASGREETQYF; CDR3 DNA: TGCGCCAGCAGCTTGCTGGCTAGCGGGAGAGAAGAGACCCAGTACTTC
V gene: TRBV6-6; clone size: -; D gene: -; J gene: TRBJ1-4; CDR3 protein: CATGGKRANEKLFF; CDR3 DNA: TGTGCCACCGGGGGGAAGAGGGCTAATGAAAAACTGTTTTTT
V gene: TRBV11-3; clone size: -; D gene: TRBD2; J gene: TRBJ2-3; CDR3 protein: CASSLDGRTDTQYF; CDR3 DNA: TGTGCCAGCAGCTTAGACGGGAGGACAGATACGCAGTATTTT
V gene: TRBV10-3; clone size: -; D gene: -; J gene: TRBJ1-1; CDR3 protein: CAITPRGGGLNTEAFF; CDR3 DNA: TGTGCCATCACCCCCCGGGGAGGAGGCCTGAACACTGAAGCTTTCTTT
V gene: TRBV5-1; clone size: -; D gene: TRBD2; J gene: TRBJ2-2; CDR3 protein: CASTPGLADTGELFF; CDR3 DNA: TGCGCCAGCACCCCTGGACTAGCGGACACCGGGGAGCTGTTTTTT
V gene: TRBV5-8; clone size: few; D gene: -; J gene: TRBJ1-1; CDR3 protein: CASSLPAASPEAFF; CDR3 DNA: TGTGCCAGCAGCCTTCCCGCAGCATCCCCTGAAGCTTTCTTT
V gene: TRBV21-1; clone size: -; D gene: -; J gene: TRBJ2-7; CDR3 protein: CASDGGDF; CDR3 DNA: TGTGCCAGCGACGGCGGGGACTTC
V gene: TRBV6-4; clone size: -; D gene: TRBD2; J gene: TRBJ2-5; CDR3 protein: CAGGGLAGSQETQYF; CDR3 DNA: TGTGCCGGCGGAGGTCTAGCGGGATCCCAAGAGACCCAGTACTTC
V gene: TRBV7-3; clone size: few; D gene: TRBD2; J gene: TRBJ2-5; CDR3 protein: CASSLTNGRGETQYF; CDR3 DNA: TGTGCCAGCAGCTTAACGAACGGGAGGGGGGAGACCCAGTACTTC
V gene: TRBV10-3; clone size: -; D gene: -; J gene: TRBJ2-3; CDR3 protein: CAISDLSTDTQYF; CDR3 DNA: TGTGCCATCAGTGACCTTAGCACAGATACGCAGTATTTT
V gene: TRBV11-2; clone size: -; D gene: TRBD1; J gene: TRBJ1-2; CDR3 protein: CASSLGTGGGVRGYTF; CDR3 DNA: TGTGCCAGCAGCTTAGGGACAGGGGGGGGAGTTCGTGGCTACACCTTC
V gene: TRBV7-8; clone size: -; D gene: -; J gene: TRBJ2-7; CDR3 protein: CASTDTPYEQYF; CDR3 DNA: TGTGCCAGCACGGACACCCCCTACGAGCAGTACTTC
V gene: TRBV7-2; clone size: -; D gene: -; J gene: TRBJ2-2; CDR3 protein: CASSSLWGAANTGELFF; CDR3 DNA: TGTGCCAGCAGCTCCCTCTGGGGGGCCGCGAACACCGGGGAGCTGTTTTTT
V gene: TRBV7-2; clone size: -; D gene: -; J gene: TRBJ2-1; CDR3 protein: CASSPLWDEQFF; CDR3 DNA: TGTGCCAGCAGCCCACTTTGGGATGAGCAGTTCTTC
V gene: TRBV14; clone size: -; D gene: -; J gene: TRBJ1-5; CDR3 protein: CASSQSRNQPQHF; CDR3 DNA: TGTGCCAGCAGCCAATCCCGGAATCAGCCCCAGCATTTT
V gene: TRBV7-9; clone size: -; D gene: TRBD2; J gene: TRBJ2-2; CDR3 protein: CASSVGTSGANTGELFF; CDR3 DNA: TGTGCCAGCAGCGTGGGGACTAGCGGGGCGAACACCGGGGAGCTGTTTTTT
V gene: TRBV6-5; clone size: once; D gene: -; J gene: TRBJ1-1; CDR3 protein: CASSYGGGTEAFF; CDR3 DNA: TGTGCCAGCAGTTACGGTGGGGGGACTGAAGCTTTCTTT
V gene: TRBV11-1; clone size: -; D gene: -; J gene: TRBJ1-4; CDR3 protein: CASSLGEALKRTNEKLFF; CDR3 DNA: TGTGCCAGCAGCTTAGGAGAGGCCCTGAAGAGAACTAATGAAAAACTGTTTTTT
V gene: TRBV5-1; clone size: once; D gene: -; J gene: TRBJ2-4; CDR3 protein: CASSLEAVAKNIQYF; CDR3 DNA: TGCGCCAGCAGCTTGGAAGCGGTAGCCAAAAACATTCAGTACTTC
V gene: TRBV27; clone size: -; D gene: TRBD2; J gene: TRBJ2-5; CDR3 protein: CASSYGLAGGIKETQYF; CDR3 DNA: TGTGCCAGCAGTTATGGTCTAGCGGGAGGGATAAAAGAGACCCAGTACTTC
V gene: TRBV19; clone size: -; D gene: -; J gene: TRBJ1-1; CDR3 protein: CASSIDRRADTEAFF; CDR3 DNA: TGTGCCAGTAGTATAGATCGTAGGGCGGACACTGAAGCTTTCTTT
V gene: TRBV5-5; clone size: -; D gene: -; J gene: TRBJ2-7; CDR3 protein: CASSLTGTYEQYF; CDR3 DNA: TGTGCCAGCAGCTTGACAGGAACCTACGAGCAGTACTTC
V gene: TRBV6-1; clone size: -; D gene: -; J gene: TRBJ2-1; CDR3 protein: CASSEGTSSYNEQFF; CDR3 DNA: TGTGCCAGCAGTGAAGGGACGAGCTCCTACAATGAGCAGTTCTTC
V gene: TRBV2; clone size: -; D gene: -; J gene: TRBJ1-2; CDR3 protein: CASSPGRDNGYTF; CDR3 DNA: TGTGCCAGCAGCCCGGGACGGGACAATGGCTACACCTTC
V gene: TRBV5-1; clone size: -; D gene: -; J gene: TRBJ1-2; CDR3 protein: CASSRGSPGGGYTF; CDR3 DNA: TGCGCCAGCAGCCGCGGATCTCCAGGCGGTGGCTACACCTTC